These 11 T cell receptor beta chains were sequenced from one sample in a study of blood T cell repertoires in COVID-19. Profiled with immunoSEQ multiplex PCR; TCRdb holds only in-frame clones, not every one. In the table there are fewer than 350,000 clones, roughly 90% of which are singletons. The source material was peripheral blood. Receptor source: a woman in her thirties with COVID-19, enrolled during active disease.

The chain employs TRBV19 and TRBJ1-5; 12 bases are a match to TRBD1. The V segment lost 6 bases and the J segment 1 base; nucleotides outside the gene matches: 19. Germline loops: CDR1 LNHDA, CDR2 SQIVND (reference sequence). There are 21 residues in the CDR3. The CDR3 here is CASRKWALGTGGEGSNQPQHF. CDR3 bases: TGTGCCAGTAGGAAATGGGCGCTCGGGACAGGGGGCGAGGGAAGCAATCAGCCCCAGCATTTT.

The chain couples TRBV12-3 or TRBV12-4 to TRBJ1-2, with 7 bases aligning to TRBD1. There are 13 residues in the CDR3. V shed 5 bases and J 4 bases; nucleotides not matched to a gene: 4. CDR3 DNA: TGTGCCAGCAGTCGACAGGGACCCTATGGCTACACCTTC. Translating it yields CASSRQGPYGYTF.

This clone is a singleton in its sample. Relative to the germline gene, one junction end is altered; a read error may explain this. The chain has TRBV18 and TRBJ2-5; 7 positions match TRBD1. The CDR3 has 14 amino acids. Germline-derived CDR1 and CDR2 are KGHSH and LQKENI. The DNA of the CDR3 is TGTGCCAGCTCACCGACAGGGATCCAAGCGACCCAGTACTTC. This gives the protein CASSPTGIQATQYF.

The genes are TRBV9 and TRBJ2-1, with D possibly TRBD2 on 6 matching bases. This CDR3 contains 15 residues. The V end was cut by 0 bases, the J end by 4 bases, with 11 bases between. The V gene's germline CDR1 is SGDLS and CDR2 YYNGEE. The CDR3 DNA is TGTGCCAGCAGCGTAGGAGCGGGCCATTACAATGAGCAGTTCTTC. Its translation: CASSVGAGHYNEQFF.

The chain links TRBV3-1 (or the pseudogene TRBV3-2) to TRBJ2-4; D is perhaps TRBD1 (5 bases). The V gene lost 0 bases and the J gene lost 6 bases, with 24 bases spanning the gap. The CDR3 sequence is 19 residues long. Germline values: CDR1 LGHDT, CDR2 YNNKEL (reference sequence). The chain's CDR3 is CASSQDKYGRTLQGNIQYF. CDR3 DNA sequence: TGTGCCAGCAGCCAAGATAAGTATGGGCGGACCCTTCAGGGAAACATTCAGTACTTC.

The gene calls are TRBV19 and TRBJ2-2; a weak D match, TRBD1 (6 bases). The CDR3 contains 15 residues. The germline V and J ends were trimmed by 6 bases and 3 bases, with 14 bases remaining between them. Germline V gene sequence: CDR1 LNHDA, CDR2 SQIVND (reference sequence). The CDR3 nucleotides read TGTGCCAGTAGGCTAGGGGGACCGGACACCGGGGAGCTGTTTTTT. The encoded protein is CASRLGGPDTGELFF.

V and J are TRBV7-8 and TRBJ1-5, with D possibly being TRBD1 (5 bases). Per germline, CDR1 SGHVS and CDR2 FQNEAQ. CDR3 length: 16 residues. Trimming removed 1 base at V and 0 bases at J, with 10 bases between. The CDR3 sequence: CASSLDRTNSNQPQHF. CDR3 DNA sequence: TGTGCCAGCAGCTTAGACCGGACAAATAGCAATCAGCCCCAGCATTTT.

CDR3 residues: CASSLAGTSNTEAFF. The CDR3 DNA follows: TGTGCCAGCAGCTTAGCCGGGACATCGAACACTGAAGCTTTCTTT. The chain uses TRBV7-2 and TRBJ1-1; D is perhaps TRBD1 (6 bases). V was pared by 0 bases and J by 1 base, with 9 bases between. Germline lookup yields CDR1 SGHTA and CDR2 FQGNSA. The CDR3 loop spans 15 amino acids.

The chain couples TRBV5-1 to TRBJ2-5; 9 nucleotides agree with TRBD2. The CDR3 is 14 residues long. The V and J ends lost 5 bases and 3 bases, in that order; junction bases with no gene match: 5. Germline V gene sequence: CDR1 SGHRS, CDR2 YFSETQ. The CDR3 nucleotides read TGCGCCAGCAGTCGTCGACTAGCGGAAGAGACCCAGTACTTC. It translates to CASSRRLAEETQYF.

As regards this clone: Other DNA sequences within the sample encode an identical CDR3. This chain connects TRBV5-1 to TRBJ1-5; the D gene is possibly TRBD1 (6 bases). CDR1 is SGHRS and CDR2 is YFSETQ in the germline V gene. The V gene lost 0 bases and the J gene lost 7 bases, with 14 bases spanning the gap. The CDR3 has 15 amino acids. The CDR3 coding sequence is TGCGCCAGCAGCTTGGGGGGCAGGGGCGACCAGCCCCAGCATTTT. The encoded protein is CASSLGGRGDQPQHF.

The V call is TRBV5-1, the J call TRBJ1-1; 7 bases line up with TRBD1. From germline, CDR1 is SGHRS and CDR2 YFSETQ. J lost 4 bases, V lost 3 bases, and 12 bases had no gene match. The CDR3 spans 16 residues. The CDR3 DNA follows: TGCGCCAGCAGCTACCGGGACAGAGGGACGAGCACTGAAGCTTTCTTT. This gives the protein CASSYRDRGTSTEAFF.